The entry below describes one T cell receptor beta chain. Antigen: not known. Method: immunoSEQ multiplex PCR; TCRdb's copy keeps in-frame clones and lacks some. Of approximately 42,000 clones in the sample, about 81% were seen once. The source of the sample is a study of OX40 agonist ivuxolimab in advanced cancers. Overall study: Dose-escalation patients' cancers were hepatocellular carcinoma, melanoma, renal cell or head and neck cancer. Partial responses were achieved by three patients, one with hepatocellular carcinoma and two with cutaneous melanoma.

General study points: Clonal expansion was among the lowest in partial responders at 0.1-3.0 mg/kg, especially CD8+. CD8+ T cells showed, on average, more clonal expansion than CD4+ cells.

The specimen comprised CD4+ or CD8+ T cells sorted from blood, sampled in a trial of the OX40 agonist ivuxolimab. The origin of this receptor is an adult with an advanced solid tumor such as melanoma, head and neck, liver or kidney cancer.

Written as DNA, the CDR3 is TGTGCCAGCAGCAGGGGACTAGCGTGGTATGAGCAGTTCTTC. Its protein is CASSRGLAWYEQFF. The rearrangement links TRBV11-3 to TRBJ2-1; the match to TRBD2 covers 10 bases. Trimming took 5 bases from V and 8 from J; bases not matched to a gene: 6. Germline V gene sequence: CDR1 SGHNT, CDR2 YENEEA. This CDR3 is 14 amino acids long.